Listed below are T cell receptor beta chains from one sample, sequenced in a study of CD8 T cells in ankylosing spondylitis. Each CDR3 protein is one row after TCRdb ran MiXCR on the 5' RACE reads. Here the sample spans under 250,000 distinct CDR3 sequences, roughly a third being singletons. Sample: blood, either unsorted or a sorted T cell fraction (not recorded which). Source of these receptors: a male donor with ankylosing spondylitis or in good health (not recorded which). Both conserved end residues are part of each CDR3. D genes are given only for firm matches. For some rows the clone size is stated as once, few or many, or as a class when expanded; others skip it.

j_call clone_size v_call d_call cdr3_nt cdr3_aa
TRBJ2-3 few TRBV6-1 NA TGTGCCAGCAGTGATGTTCGACAAGAACTAGGGACAGATACGCAGTATTTT CASSDVRQELGTDTQYF
TRBJ2-3 many TRBV20-1 NA TGCAGTGCTAGAGAGTCGTGGTCGGTGGATACGCAGTATTTT CSARESWSVDTQYF
TRBJ2-7 NA TRBV18 NA TGTGCCAGCTCACCTCAGGGTGACGAGCAGTACTTC CASSPQGDEQYF
TRBJ2-3 few TRBV20-1 NA TGCAGTGCTAGAGATTTGGGACTCCCCTTCACAGATACGCAGTATTTT CSARDLGLPFTDTQYF
TRBJ2-2 NA TRBV5-1 NA TGCGCCAGCAGCTTGTTGGGGCAGGGAAACACCGGGGAGCTGTTTTTT CASSLLGQGNTGELFF
TRBJ1-1 NA TRBV12-3/TRBV12-4 NA TGTGCCAGCACCCTTCAACAGGGTTACCCTGAAGCTTTCTTT CASTLQQGYPEAFF
TRBJ2-1 NA TRBV29-1 TRBD1 TGCAGCGTGGACAGGGGACCCACCCCCAATGAGCAGTTCTTC CSVDRGPTPNEQFF
TRBJ2-3 NA TRBV10-3 NA TGTGCAACCGGAGGGGGAACGGCAGATACGCAGTATTTT CATGGGTADTQYF
TRBJ2-5 few TRBV20-1 TRBD1 TGCAGTGCTAGAACCGGGACAGCTATGGAGACCCAGTACTTC CSARTGTAMETQYF
TRBJ2-7 few TRBV10-2 NA TGCGCCAGCAGTGCCCCTGCGGGGAACTACGAGCAGTACTTC CASSAPAGNYEQYF
TRBJ1-5 NA TRBV7-8 TRBD1 TGTGCCAGCAGCTTAGCCAGGGGGGCAAAGCAGCCCCAGCATTTT CASSLARGAKQPQHF
TRBJ2-5 NA TRBV5-1 TRBD1 TGCGCCAGCAGCTTGAGGCCGGGACAGCAAGAGACCCAGTACTTC CASSLRPGQQETQYF
TRBJ1-5 NA TRBV12-3/TRBV12-4 NA TGTGCCAGCAGGGACTATAATCAGCCCCAGCATTTT CASRDYNQPQHF
TRBJ2-7 NA TRBV12-3/TRBV12-4 NA TGTGCCAGCAGCCCAACCCCCGCGGGTACCCACTTC CASSPTPAGTHF
TRBJ1-1 NA TRBV20-1 NA TGCAGTGCTCGGGGGAGCAGGGCGGACGCTGAAGCTTTCTTT CSARGSRADAEAFF
TRBJ2-3 many TRBV20-1 TRBD2 TGCAGTGCTAATCCACTAGCGGGGGGTGTGTCGCAGTATTTT CSANPLAGGVSQYF
TRBJ2-3 few TRBV29-1 NA TGCAGCGTTGTTCAGGCACGAAGGGCAGATACGCAGTATTTT CSVVQARRADTQYF
TRBJ1-2 NA TRBV20-1 NA TGCAGTGCTCCACTGGTACCGAGGGATCATGGCTACACCTTC CSAPLVPRDHGYTF
TRBJ2-1 many TRBV24-1 NA TGTGCCACCAGTGATTTGGGGGCAGGGCAGGGAAATGAGCAGTTCTTC CATSDLGAGQGNEQFF
TRBJ2-7 few TRBV6-1 NA TGTGCCAGCAGCGAGTCGGACCCCCGAAACACCTACGAGCAGTACTTC CASSESDPRNTYEQYF
TRBJ2-3 NA TRBV7-3 TRBD2 TGTGCCAGCAGCCCCGCGGGGCGGGGGTCAGTGGATACGCAGTATTTT CASSPAGRGSVDTQYF